This T cell receptor (beta chain) comes out of a study of a mutant IDH1 vaccine in newly diagnosed glioma. Study overall: Previous treatment comprised radiotherapy, temozolomide, or both, mostly both.

V gave up 3 bases and J gave up 3 bases; unmatched junction bases: 13. The CDR3 contains 18 residues. CDR1 is MNHNS, CDR2 SASEGT, per germline. Data came from immunoSEQ multiplex PCR; TCRdb stores just in-frame clones and leaves some out. The data contain about 40,000 clones, around 84% of them singletons. Concerning this clone itself: Antigen unknown.

Time point: week 11, during vaccination. Mutant IDH1 20-mer peptide, at 300 ug, made up each vaccine dose, with topical imiquimod. The starting material was PBMCs, obtained from a glioma patient whose treatment included an IDH1 peptide vaccine. The V and J genes are TRBV6-1 and TRBJ1-4; 7 nucleotides agree with TRBD1. The receptor's source is a man aged 40-50 years with glioma. The CDR3 sequence is CASSETFWDSTANEKLFF. Here the CDR3 DNA reads TGTGCCAGCAGTGAGACTTTCTGGGACAGCACGGCTAATGAAAAACTGTTTTTT.